This TCR beta chain was recorded in a study of early T cells in non-severe SARS-CoV-2 infection (dated by TCRdb to the early 2020s). For the study in its entirety: Because TCR sequencing was done on bulk RNA from unsorted whole blood, the alpha and beta chains could not be paired.

This clonotype appeared many times. The target of this receptor is not known. No quality values exist for individual bases; no much larger clone is one base distant. The library was made by 5' RACE. Sequencing relied on a NextSeq 500. In the TCR library protocol, unique molecular identifiers were attached to individual cDNA molecules to correct for PCR bias and sequencing error. Both TCR alpha and beta chains were sequenced, and tight co-correlation was observed between alpha and beta sequence abundances in each sample. For the original study's pipeline: Decombinator V4 was used to perform V gene, J gene and CDR3 annotation of TCR sequences. TCRs were defined as expanded if a significant change between any two time points was detected under a Poisson model with p below 0.0001. TCR abundances were normalised to the total number of TCRs sequenced per sample and expressed as counts per million. TRAV1-2 paired with TRAJ12, TRAJ20 or TRAJ33 defined MAIT TCRs, while TRAV10 paired with TRAJ18 defined iNKT TCRs. VDJdb, accessed on 1 November 2021, was searched for TCRs annotated for CMV, EBV and SARS-CoV-2, and TCRs annotated for more than one antigen were excluded. The public reads were reprocessed in TCRdb via fastp at Q25 and MiXCR, keeping in-frame beta chains. Here each entry gathers all rows of one CDR3 protein and keeps the most common genes and DNA. The V and J calls follow TCRdb's processing rather than the paper's. Across this sample there are about 23,000 distinct CDR3 sequences, with more than 3.5% seen only once. Under 10% of the sample belongs to the ten largest clones.

What the study reported, not specific to this receptor: Matching against VDJdb was skewed toward anti-spike CD8 responses, likely underestimated virus-specific expansions, and missed private and CD4 specificities.

V was cut back by 6 bases and J by 8 bases, leaving a gap of 31 bases between them. The germline V gene gives CDR1 as SGHVS and CDR2 as FNYEAQ. The CDR3 holds 19 amino acids from the cysteine to the phenylalanine. Of the read, only the CDR3 DNA is kept; its 57 bases are in frame from base 1. A case-control design nested within a healthcare worker cohort in London, UK, was used, with weekly nasopharyngeal swab PCR tests and blood sampling performed. Healthcare workers were enrolled in the week of the UK lockdown, from 23 to 31 March 2020, and were followed every week for up to roughly 16 weeks. Sequenced material: whole blood. The rearranged segments are TRBV7-6 and TRBJ2-2; perhaps TRBD2 is the D gene, with 7 bases matching. The clonotype was recovered from an adult who was a healthcare worker with PCR-confirmed SARS-CoV-2 infection or an uninfected control (not recorded which). At the DNA level, the sequence is TGTGCCAGCAGTCCTTCCCCTCGTGGGGGGGGGCAACGATCTGGGGAGCTGTTTTTT. Translated, it reads CASSPSPRGGGQRSGELFF.